This entry concerns a single T cell receptor beta chain. The junction departs from the called germline gene at one end, perhaps through a read error. Original processing methods: Reference gene primer amplification in the assay estimated nucleated cell counts. Assay used: immunoSEQ multiplex PCR; TCRdb lists only in-frame clones, some missing. V, J and clone size are taken as reported in that table, and D and trimming were inferred from the DNA itself. The sample records approximately 240,000 clones, 75% to 90% being singletons. Participants spanned ages roughly 18 to 95 years and resided in roughly 26 US areas. Participants' reported clinical history set cohort assignment. This specimen comes from a study of blood T cell repertoires in COVID-19. Study information: The United States, Italy and Spain were the sources of the acute and convalescent COVID-19 samples.

The sequenced material came from PBMCs or T cells enriched from blood (not recorded which). The sequence was collected from a woman younger than 35 in a cohort exposed to, infected with or recovered from COVID-19 (not recorded which).

CDR3 sequence: CASPPGILGHNEQFF. The CDR3 DNA reads TGTGCCAGCCCACCCGGGATCTTAGGACACAATGAGCAGTTCTTC. This rearrangement joins TRBV18 to TRBJ2-1, with D perhaps matching TRBD2 (5 bases). The CDR3 extends over 15 amino acids. The germline V gene encodes CDR1 KGHSH and CDR2 LQKENI.